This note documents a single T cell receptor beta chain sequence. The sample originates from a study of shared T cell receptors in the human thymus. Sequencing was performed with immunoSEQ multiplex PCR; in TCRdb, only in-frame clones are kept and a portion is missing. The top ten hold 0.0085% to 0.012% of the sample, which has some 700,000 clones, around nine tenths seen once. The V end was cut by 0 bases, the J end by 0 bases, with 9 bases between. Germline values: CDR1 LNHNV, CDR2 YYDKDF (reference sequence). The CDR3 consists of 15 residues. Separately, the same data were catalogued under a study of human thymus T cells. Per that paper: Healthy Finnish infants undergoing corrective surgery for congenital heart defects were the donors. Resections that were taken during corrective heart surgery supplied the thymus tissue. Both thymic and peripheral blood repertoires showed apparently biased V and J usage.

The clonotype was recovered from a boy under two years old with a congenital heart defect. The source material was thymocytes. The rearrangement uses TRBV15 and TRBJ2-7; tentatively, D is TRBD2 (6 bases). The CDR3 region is CATSRDYGSSYEQYF. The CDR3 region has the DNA TGTGCCACCAGCAGAGATTACGGGAGCTCCTACGAGCAGTACTTC.